These T cell receptor beta chains were read from a single sample in a study of blood T cell repertoires in COVID-19. This table comes from immunoSEQ multiplex PCR, and its TCRdb copy is limited to in-frame clones, with some not included. Altogether about 250,000 clones are present, about 90% being singletons, with the ten largest covering over 1.1%. The sample taken for sequencing was peripheral blood. The receptors come from a man older than 75 with acute or convalescent COVID-19. Both conserved end residues are part of each CDR3. D genes are given only for firm matches. Clone size is given for some rows only: seen once, a few or many times, or a class if the clone is expanded.

NA	NA	TRBV11-2	TRBJ2-7	TGTGCCAGCAGCTTAGACAGGGTTCGCGAGCAGTACTTC	CASSLDRVREQYF
TRBD1	NA	TRBV9	TRBJ2-1	TGTGCCAGCAGCTTCGGACAGGGGGACTACAATGAGCAGTTCTTC	CASSFGQGDYNEQFF
TRBD1	NA	TRBV7-9	TRBJ2-7	TGTGCCAGCAGCCGCGGGACAGGGGGCCACGAGCAGTACTTC	CASSRGTGGHEQYF
NA	NA	TRBV11-2	TRBJ2-1	TGTGCCAGCAGCTTAGGGGACGGGAGTGAGCAGTTCTTC	CASSLGDGSEQFF
TRBD2	NA	TRBV3-1/TRBV3-2	TRBJ2-1	TGTGCCAGCAGTCCCCTAGCGGGGATTGACAATGAGCAGTTCTTC	CASSPLAGIDNEQFF
NA	NA	TRBV28	TRBJ2-5	TGTGCCAGCAGTTTAGCAGCGTCCTCCACCCAGTACTTC	CASSLAASSTQYF
NA	NA	TRBV18	TRBJ2-7	TGTGCCAGCTCACCCTCCGGTCTCGAGCAGTACTTC	CASSPSGLEQYF
TRBD1	NA	TRBV18	TRBJ1-6	TGTGCCAGCTCGGAAGGGACAGGGTATAATTCACCCCTCCACTTT	CASSEGTGYNSPLHF
NA	NA	TRBV12-3/TRBV12-4	TRBJ1-1	TGTGCCAGCAGTTTATCCGGGACTGAAGCTTTCTTT	CASSLSGTEAFF
TRBD1	NA	TRBV5-1	TRBJ2-3	TGCGCCAGCAGCGCCAGGACAGGGGGCAGAGATACGCAGTATTTT	CASSARTGGRDTQYF
NA	NA	TRBV4-1	TRBJ1-1	TGCGCCAGCAGCCAAGATCCTTCGTGGAACACTGAAGCTTTCTTT	CASSQDPSWNTEAFF
TRBD2	NA	TRBV6-2/TRBV6-3	TRBJ2-7	TGTGCCAGCAGTTCTAGCGGAGGGCCCTACGAGCAGTACTTC	CASSSSGGPYEQYF
NA	NA	TRBV29-1	TRBJ2-1	TGCAGCGTTGAAACAGGCTCCTACAATGAGCAGTTCTTC	CSVETGSYNEQFF
NA	NA	TRBV5-1	TRBJ1-5	TGCGCCAGCAGCTTGGGAGAAAACAATCAGCCCCAGCATTTT	CASSLGENNQPQHF
TRBD2	once	TRBV6-5	TRBJ2-7	TGTGCCAGCAGTAGGTCTAGCGGGAGGGCCCTCGAGCAGTACTTC	CASSRSSGRALEQYF
TRBD1	NA	TRBV6-4	TRBJ1-5	TGTGCCAGCAGTGCCCCACAGGGGGCCCGCAATCAGCCCCAGCATTTT	CASSAPQGARNQPQHF
TRBD1	few	TRBV6-6	TRBJ1-6	TGTGCCAGCACCACCCCCCCAGGGGGCCTCCACTTT	CASTTPPGGLHF
NA	NA	TRBV9	TRBJ2-2	TGTGCCAGCAGCGCCCACCCAGGGGGGCCGAACACCGGGGAGCTGTTTTTT	CASSAHPGGPNTGELFF
TRBD2	NA	TRBV19	TRBJ2-7	TGTGCCAGTAGTATCAACGGAGCGGGGGCCTACGAGCAGTACTTC	CASSINGAGAYEQYF
TRBD1	few	TRBV19	TRBJ1-4	TGTGCCAGTAGTCTAGGACAGGGATCAAATGAAAAACTGTTTTTT	CASSLGQGSNEKLFF
NA	NA	TRBV15	TRBJ1-2	TGTGCCACCAGCAGAGATAGAACAGGGTATGGCTACACCTTC	CATSRDRTGYGYTF
TRBD1	NA	TRBV2	TRBJ2-2	TGTGCCAGCAGGAAGGACAGGGTGAACACCGGGGAGCTGTTTTTT	CASRKDRVNTGELFF
TRBD1	NA	TRBV5-1	TRBJ2-1	TGCGCCAGCAGCCGGGGGGACAGGGGCATCAATGAGCAGTTCTTC	CASSRGDRGINEQFF
TRBD1	NA	TRBV11-2	TRBJ1-5	TGTGCCAGCAGCCTTCGGACAGGGGTAGGCCAGCCCCAGCATTTT	CASSLRTGVGQPQHF
TRBD2	NA	TRBV29-1	TRBJ2-1	TGCAGCGTTGAAGATCTTCAGGGACTAGCGGTCGTCTCCTACAATGAGCAGTTCTTC	CSVEDLQGLAVVSYNEQFF
NA	NA	TRBV19	TRBJ1-1	TGTGCCAGTCTACAGGGTGTCACTGAAGCTTTCTTT	CASLQGVTEAFF
TRBD1	NA	TRBV6-6	TRBJ2-7	TGTGCCAGCAGTTCCCCCGGGACAGGGTCGTACGAGCAGTACTTC	CASSSPGTGSYEQYF
NA	NA	TRBV24-1	TRBJ1-2	TGTGCCACCAGTGGTCCGGGCCGGGGGAAGGGCTACACCTTC	CATSGPGRGKGYTF
NA	NA	TRBV5-1	TRBJ2-2	TGCGCCAGCAGCCGAACCGGGACTCCAAACACCGGGGAGCTGTTTTTT	CASSRTGTPNTGELFF
NA	NA	TRBV29-1	TRBJ2-5	TGCAGCGTTGGTCGCCCAAGCGCTAGCGTCAACCAAGAGACCCAGTACTTC	CSVGRPSASVNQETQYF
TRBD1	NA	TRBV12-3/TRBV12-4	TRBJ1-2	TGTGCCAGCAGTTCCGAGACAGGGCATGGCTACACCTTC	CASSSETGHGYTF
NA	NA	TRBV5-1	TRBJ1-3	TGCGCCAGCAGCAGAGAGACATCCTCTGGAAACACCATATATTTT	CASSRETSSGNTIYF
TRBD1	NA	TRBV27	TRBJ1-2	TGTGCCAGCAGTCTAAACCGGGACAGGAGCCATGGCTACACCTTC	CASSLNRDRSHGYTF
NA	NA	TRBV18	TRBJ1-2	TGTGCCAGCTCACCCCTCGACAGGTCGTCCAACTATGGCTACACCTTC	CASSPLDRSSNYGYTF
TRBD1	NA	TRBV29-1	TRBJ2-2	TGCAGCGTTGAGGGGGACAGGACGAACACCGGGGAGCTGTTTTTT	CSVEGDRTNTGELFF